The present TCR beta chain was sequenced within a study of CD8+ T cells in alopecia areata. Overall study results and limits: Since there was just one nonresponder, nobody can yet say how baseline CD8+ expansion ties to response.

RNA extraction and reverse transcription yielded cDNA as sequencing template. Assay used: immunoSEQ multiplex PCR; TCRdb lists only in-frame clones, some missing. The sample has around 13,000 clones; 65% to 70% are singletons. CDR3 length equals 14 residues. Germline CDR1 SGHTA, CDR2 FQGNSA. V lost 4 bases and J lost 0, with 7 bases in between. Comment on this clone: The antigen remains unidentified.

Treatment in this sample: oral pan-JAK inhibitor, 5-10 mg twice daily. Alopecia areata patients had lesional scalp punch biopsies and peripheral blood taken from them. The V call is TRBV7-2, the J call TRBJ2-1, with D hard to call. Sample: skin, taken at week 4, from a patient treated with tofacitinib. The clonotype comes from a human donor with alopecia areata. CDR3 sequence: CASSSALSYNEQFF. DNA of the CDR3: TGTGCCAGCAGCTCCGCTCTCTCCTACAATGAGCAGTTCTTC.